The next 27 T cell receptor beta chains were all read from a single sample in a study of CD8 T cells in Susac syndrome. An input of about 0.5 to 1 ug of RNA was subjected to reverse transcription using random hexamers. MiXCR was run by TCRdb on the immunoSEQ multiplex PCR reads, yielding one entry per CDR3 protein. The sample consists of 150,000 to 180,000 distinct CDR3 sequences, roughly 96% of them appearing once. The sequenced sample was CD4+ T cells from PBMCs. These receptors all stem from a human donor with Susac syndrome.

The chain employs TRBV9 and TRBJ1-2; TRBD1 matches 8 bases. With V trimmed by 0 bases and J by 6 bases, 4 bases remained unmatched. This CDR3 comprises 14 residues. Germline assignment: CDR1 SGDLS and CDR2 YYNGEE. CDR3 sequence (DNA): TGTGCCAGCAGCGTAGGACAGGGGATCGATGGCTACACCTTC. It translates to CASSVGQGIDGYTF. Filled out from reference TRBV9 and TRBJ1-2, the complete variable domain reads DSGVTQTPKHLITATGQRVTLRCSPRSGDLSVYWYQQSLDQGLQFLIQYYNGEERAKGNILERFSAQQFPDLHSELNLSSLELGDSALYFCASSVGQGIDGYTFGSGTRLTVV.

This chain uses TRBV19 with TRBJ1-2; D is uncertain. CDR3 length equals 12 residues. The V gene lost 5 bases and the J gene lost 1 base, with 5 bases spanning the gap. CDR1 is LNHDA, CDR2 SQIVND, per germline (reference sequence). For the CDR3, the DNA is TGTGCCAGTAGTGACGGTAACTATGGCTACACCTTC. This encodes CASSDGNYGYTF.

V is TRBV3-1 and J is TRBJ2-5, with 7 bases aligning to TRBD1. V shed 3 bases and J 5 bases; nucleotides not matched to a gene: 9. Germline CDR1 is LGHDT and CDR2 is YNNKEL (reference sequence). This CDR3 contains 15 residues. The chain's CDR3 is CASSQLTGDSETQYF. The CDR3, as DNA: TGTGCCAGCAGCCAGCTCACAGGGGATTCGGAGACCCAGTACTTC.

V and J are TRBV3-1 and TRBJ1-6; D is unclear. Germline V gene sequence: CDR1 LGHDT, CDR2 YNNKEL (reference sequence). The CDR3 covers 13 residues. The V gene lost 4 bases and the J gene lost 7 bases, with 8 bases spanning the gap. Here the CDR3 DNA reads TGTGCCAGCAGCCCGCAGAGGAATTCACCCCTCCACTTT. It translates to CASSPQRNSPLHF.

The V call is TRBV5-1, the J call TRBJ2-7; no definite D call. V lost 2 bases to trimming and J lost 0 bases, with 9 bases between them. CDR3 length equals 14 residues. CDR1 and CDR2 (germline): SGHRS, YFSETQ. The CDR3 sequence: CASSFQKSSYEQYF. DNA of the CDR3: TGCGCCAGCAGCTTTCAGAAGAGCTCCTACGAGCAGTACTTC.

The chain couples TRBV6-2 or TRBV6-3 to TRBJ2-7; D uncertain. Germline CDR1 is MNHEY and CDR2 is SVGEGT. Trimming removed 0 bases at V and 1 base at J, with 7 bases between. CDR3 length: 14 amino acids. This chain's CDR3 is CASSYSLSSYEQYF. The CDR3 DNA reads TGTGCCAGCAGTTACTCGCTCAGTTCCTACGAGCAGTACTTC.

This chain uses TRBV29-1 with TRBJ2-3; TRBD2 agrees at 10 bases. The CDR3 covers 13 residues. Germline CDR1 is SQVTM and CDR2 is ANQGSEA. Trimming cost V 5 bases and J 5 bases; bases outside gene matches: 4. CDR3 loop: CSVSGGVVDTQYF. DNA for the CDR3: TGCAGCGTTAGCGGGGGGGTTGTAGATACGCAGTATTTT.

The chain couples TRBV14 to TRBJ1-1; tentatively, D is TRBD1 (5 bases). The ends were cut back, 2 bases at V and 5 bases at J, with 9 bases in the middle. Germline loops: CDR1 SGHDN, CDR2 FVKESK. CDR3 length equals 13 residues. This CDR3 is CASSQWGVTEAFF. The CDR3 nucleotides are TGTGCCAGCAGCCAATGGGGGGTGACTGAAGCTTTCTTT.

DNA of the CDR3: TGTGCCAGCAGCCAGGGACTGCTAGCCAAAAACATTCAGTACTTC. It translates to CASSQGLLAKNIQYF. This chain joins TRBV3-1 and TRBJ2-4; tentative D call: TRBD2 (6 bases). This CDR3 region has 15 residues. Germline CDR1 LGHDT, CDR2 YNNKEL (reference sequence). V was cut by 3 bases and J by 0 bases, with 9 bases left in between.

V and J are TRBV27 and TRBJ1-2, with TRBD1 matching over 9 bases. J gave up 0 bases and V 5 bases, and 7 bases lay outside the gene matches. This CDR3 is 16 amino acids long. CDR1 MNHEY and CDR2 SMNVEV come from the germline V gene (reference sequence). The CDR3 region has the DNA TGTGCCAGCAGTAGGGACAGGGCTGCTGCTAACTATGGCTACACCTTC. It translates to CASSRDRAAANYGYTF.

V gene TRBV3-1 combines with J gene TRBJ2-7; D gene unclear. Germline V gives CDR1 LGHDT, CDR2 YNNKEL (reference sequence). With 3 bases removed from V and 1 base from J, the gap between germline ends came to 10 bases. The CDR3 is 14 residues long. The CDR3 region has the DNA TGTGCCAGCAGCCATTTGACGCGTTCCTACGAGCAGTACTTC. Protein: CASSHLTRSYEQYF.

The chain uses TRBV5-1 and TRBJ2-5, with D tentatively TRBD2 (6 bases). CDR3 length: 14 residues. The germline V gene has CDR1 SGHRS and CDR2 YFSETQ. V lost 4 bases and J lost 1, with 11 bases in between. CDR3 sequence: CASSVGGLQETQYF. DNA for the CDR3: TGCGCCAGCAGCGTCGGGGGACTCCAAGAGACCCAGTACTTC.

The chain joins TRBV6-1 to TRBJ1-6, with TRBD1 matching 9 bases. The CDR3 runs 15 residues. Trimming at V came to 5 bases and at J to 12 bases, leaving 11 bases not matched to a gene. Germline V gene data show CDR1 as MNHNS and CDR2 as SASEGT. This CDR3 is CASSTPGTGFGPLHF. CDR3 DNA sequence: TGTGCCAGCAGTACCCCCGGGACAGGGTTTGGACCCCTCCACTTT.

The chain links TRBV12-3 or TRBV12-4 to TRBJ1-2; D is possibly TRBD1 (5 bases). The ends were cut back, 8 bases at V and 6 bases at J, with 10 bases in the middle. The CDR3 runs 11 residues. This CDR3 is CASGQIDGYTF. In DNA, the CDR3 is TGTGCCAGCGGACAAATCGATGGCTACACCTTC.

V gene TRBV29-1 combines with J gene TRBJ2-3, with D tentatively TRBD2 (6 bases). V lost 6 bases and J 9 bases, leaving 22 bases between the germline ends. There are 14 residues in the CDR3. CDR1 is SQVTM, CDR2 ANQGSEA, per germline. CDR3 loop: CSVEGSTVVETQYF. CDR3 bases: TGCAGCGTGGAGGGCTCCACCGTAGTGGAGACGCAGTATTTT.

The chain joins TRBV12-3 or TRBV12-4 to TRBJ2-7, with 7 bases that match TRBD1. J lost 6 bases, V lost 6 bases, and 8 bases had no gene match. CDR3 size: 13 residues. As DNA, the CDR3 is TGTGCCAGCAGAGCCGGGACAGACCGCGAGCAGTACTTC. Encoded protein: CASRAGTDREQYF.

The chain links TRBV7-9 to TRBJ2-7; 7 positions agree with TRBD1. CDR3 size: 15 residues. Per germline, CDR1 SEHNR and CDR2 FQNEAQ (reference sequence). Trimming removed 5 bases from V and 1 base from J; junction bases left unmatched: 8. This chain's CDR3 is CASSLQGPRSYEQYF. The DNA for the CDR3 is TGTGCCAGCAGCCTACAGGGGCCTCGATCCTACGAGCAGTACTTC.

The chain recombines TRBV27 with TRBJ2-1; D unclear. Germline V lookup: CDR1 MNHEY, CDR2 SMNVEV (reference sequence). Trimming took 6 bases from V and 7 from J, leaving 16 bases between them. This CDR3 region has 14 residues. As DNA, the CDR3 is TGTGCCAGCAGCGGACCCCGGGTACCGAATGAGCAGTTCTTC. Amino acid sequence: CASSGPRVPNEQFF.

This chain connects TRBV18 to TRBJ2-1; D possibly matches TRBD1 or TRBD2 (5 bases each). The CDR3 consists of 16 residues. Trimming took off 0 bases at V and 10 bases at J, with 19 bases between the two ends. Germline lookup yields CDR1 KGHSH and CDR2 LQKENI. The DNA of the CDR3 is TGTGCCAGCTCACCACCCATTTCGAGGGGTCCGAGGGAGCAGTTCTTC. It encodes CASSPPISRGPREQFF.

The genes are TRBV7-2 and TRBJ1-2, with unresolved D. Germline V gene data show CDR1 as SGHTA and CDR2 as FQGNSA. V lost 4 bases, J lost 3 bases, and 9 bases lay in between. CDR3 length equals 13 residues. CDR3 in amino acids: CASSSTLDYGYTF. The CDR3 DNA is TGTGCCAGCAGCTCCACCCTGGACTATGGCTACACCTTC.

The genes are TRBV29-1 and TRBJ2-3; perhaps D is TRBD1 or TRBD2 (5 bases each). CDR3 length equals 13 residues. The V gene lost 4 bases and the J gene lost 2 bases, with 10 bases spanning the gap. From germline, CDR1 is SQVTM and CDR2 ANQGSEA. The CDR3 bases are TGCAGCGTTGGGGGACCACCCACAGATACGCAGTATTTT. Translating gives CSVGGPPTDTQYF.

The table lists this clonotype with a few counts. The chain links TRBV11-2 to TRBJ1-1; 7 bases align to TRBD1. V was pared by 8 bases and J by 7 bases, with 1 base of the junction left unmatched. This CDR3 is 10 amino acids long. Germline CDR1 SGHAT, CDR2 FQNNGV. The CDR3: CASGDSEAFF. The CDR3, as DNA: TGTGCCAGCGGGGACAGTGAAGCTTTCTTT.

The chain has TRBV20-1 and TRBJ1-6, with D hard to call. Trimming took off 0 bases at V and 0 bases at J, with 6 bases between the two ends. CDR3 length: 15 amino acids. CDR1 is DFQATT, CDR2 SNEGSKA, per germline (reference sequence). The chain's CDR3 is CSARDGSSYNSPLHF. The CDR3 nucleotides are TGCAGTGCTAGAGATGGGAGCTCCTATAATTCACCCCTCCACTTT.

A single count supports this clonotype. The chain couples TRBV5-1 to TRBJ2-7, with D possibly being TRBD1 or TRBD2 (5 bases each). V was pared by 0 bases and J by 6 bases, with 16 bases between. This CDR3 has 15 amino acids. Germline CDR1 SGHRS, CDR2 YFSETQ. The CDR3 loop is CASSLGVGEGTEQYF. As DNA, the CDR3 is TGCGCCAGCAGCTTGGGAGTCGGTGAGGGGACCGAGCAGTACTTC.

The chain links TRBV19 to TRBJ2-2; 9 bases are a match to TRBD2. There are 16 residues in the CDR3. Germline CDR1 and CDR2: LNHDA and SQIVND (reference sequence). Unmatched junction bases numbered 5, after V lost 6 bases and J lost 0 bases. The CDR3 DNA follows: TGTGCCAGTAGACAGCGGGGGGCCTCGAACACCGGGGAGCTGTTTTTT. This encodes CASRQRGASNTGELFF.

The chain is built from TRBV20-1 and TRBJ2-7; the match to TRBD1 covers 10 bases. J lost 2 bases, V lost 1 base, and 2 bases had no gene match. The CDR3 sequence is 14 residues long. The germline V gene has CDR1 DFQATT and CDR2 SNEGSKA (reference sequence). CDR3 coding DNA: TGCAGTGCTAGAGCCGGACAGGGGGCCTACGAGCAGTACTTC. This encodes CSARAGQGAYEQYF.

V is TRBV1 and J is TRBJ2-1. TRBV1 is a known pseudogene. The CDR3 totals 12 residues. The CDR3 loop is CTSSQPHNEQFF. CDR3 DNA sequence: TGCACCAGCAGCCAGCCCCACAATGAGCAGTTCTTC.